Listed below are T cell receptor beta chains from one sample, sequenced in a study of T cell responses to AZD1222 COVID-19 vaccine. Here immunoSEQ multiplex PCR was the method, and the copy in TCRdb shows in-frame clones only, minus some. Of fewer than 200,000 clones in the sample, 70% to 90% were seen once. Sequenced here: peripheral blood, sampled 28 days after the second AZD1222 dose. These receptor sequences come from an adult who received the AZD1222 COVID-19 vaccine. Both conserved end residues are part of each CDR3. Fields, in order: V gene, J gene, clone size, D gene, CDR3 DNA, CDR3 protein. D genes are given only for firm matches. A row's size may be missing; if present it is once, few, many or a size class.

>TRBV5-1|TRBJ2-7|.|TRBD1
TGCGCCAGCAGCTTGGTAGGTGGAATACGACAGGGGTCGTACGAGCAGTACTTC
CASSLVGGIRQGSYEQYF
>TRBV5-6|TRBJ2-7|.|TRBD1
TGTGCCAGCAGCTTGGAGGGGACAGGGATCTACGAGCAGTACTTC
CASSLEGTGIYEQYF
>TRBV11-2|TRBJ1-2|.|.
TGTGCCAGCAGCCCCCCTGGGGGGGCGCGGGGCTACACCTTC
CASSPPGGARGYTF
>TRBV4-1|TRBJ1-3|.|.
TGCGCCAGCAGCTCGTATGTGGGGGCAGGAGTATCTGGAAACACCATATATTTT
CASSSYVGAGVSGNTIYF
>TRBV7-2|TRBJ2-3|.|.
TGTGCCAGCAGCTTAGGGACTACAGATACGCAGTATTTT
CASSLGTTDTQYF
>TRBV7-3|TRBJ2-1|.|TRBD2
TGTGCCAGCAGTCGACTAGCGGGGGGGCCTAATGAGCAGTTCTTC
CASSRLAGGPNEQFF
>TRBV19|TRBJ2-1|.|.
TGTGCCAGTACAGAGGGTTCAGGTGTGGGGGAGCAGTTCTTC
CASTEGSGVGEQFF
>TRBV5-4|TRBJ1-5|once|.
TGTGCCAGCAGCTTGGATAGCAATCAGCCCCAGCATTTT
CASSLDSNQPQHF
>TRBV6-2/TRBV6-3|TRBJ2-1|.|TRBD2
TGTGCCAGCAGCTCCCTGGGGACTAGCGGGGGGCACAATGAGCAGTTCTTC
CASSSLGTSGGHNEQFF
>TRBV2|TRBJ2-4|.|.
TGTGCCAGCAAGCAGACAGTAGCCAAAAACATTCAGTACTTC
CASKQTVAKNIQYF
>TRBV3-1/TRBV3-2|TRBJ2-2|few|TRBD1
TGTGCCAGCAGCCAAAGGGGAGGACAGGGAGAGGAGCTGTTTTTT
CASSQRGGQGEELFF
>TRBV10-3|TRBJ2-2|.|TRBD2
TGTGCCATCAGTGAGTCTCGACTAGCGATTCGAACGGCCGGGGAGCTGTTTTTT
CAISESRLAIRTAGELFF
>TRBV6-5|TRBJ2-2|.|TRBD1
TGTGCCAGCACCCCGGGACAGGGGAACACCGGGGAGCTGTTTTTT
CASTPGQGNTGELFF
>TRBV3-1/TRBV3-2|TRBJ2-2|.|.
TGTGCCAGCAGCCAAGACCCCACCGGGGAGCTGTTTTTT
CASSQDPTGELFF
>TRBV19|TRBJ1-5|few|.
TGTGCCAGTAGTATAATAGGGGCAGGGGCCCCGGCCCAGCATTTT
CASSIIGAGAPAQHF